The 16 T cell receptor beta chains below come from one sample, sequenced in a study of CD8 T cells in Susac syndrome. RNA, at roughly 0.5 to 1 ug, was reverse transcribed with random hexamers. TCRdb itself ran the immunoSEQ multiplex PCR reads through MiXCR, one entry per CDR3 protein. This sample carries roughly 150,000 distinct CDR3 sequences, approximately 94% of them seen once, and the ten largest clones take roughly 0.1%. The sequencing sample was made of CD4+ T cells from PBMCs. Receptors originate from a human donor with multiple sclerosis.

The rearrangement links TRBV7-9 to TRBJ2-2; the D is unclear. V gave up 11 bases and J gave up 0 bases, with 10 bases separating them. The CDR3 sequence is 13 residues long. CDR1 SEHNR and CDR2 FQNEAQ come from the germline V gene (reference sequence). The CDR3 bases are TGTGCCGGCAAAATCGCGAACACCGGGGAGCTGTTTTTT. Encoded protein: CAGKIANTGELFF.

The chain has TRBV30 and TRBJ1-5; 9 bases are shared with TRBD1. From germline, CDR1 is GTSNPN and CDR2 SVGIG (reference sequence). The CDR3 is 15 residues long. V dropped 2 bases and J dropped 2; count of bases not matched to a gene: 4. The CDR3 region is CAWSPDRGGNQPQHF. As DNA, the CDR3 is TGTGCCTGGAGTCCTGACAGGGGGGGCAATCAGCCCCAGCATTTT.

The chain uses TRBV7-9 and TRBJ1-5, with unresolved D. The germline V and J ends were trimmed by 4 bases and 6 bases, with 7 bases remaining between them. The CDR3 is 12 amino acids. The germline CDR1 and CDR2 sequences are SEHNR and FQNEAQ (reference sequence). Here the CDR3 reads CASSSDGQPQHF. DNA for the CDR3: TGTGCCAGCAGCTCCGACGGTCAGCCCCAGCATTTT.

V gene TRBV4-3 combines with J gene TRBJ1-5; D remains ambiguous. CDR3 length: 17 residues. Germline V gives CDR1 LGHNA, CDR2 YSLEER. The V gene lost 1 base and the J gene lost 7 bases, with 20 bases spanning the gap. For the CDR3, the DNA is TGCGCCAGCAGCCAAGTGGTTGGTGTCAGCCAAGTGCAGCCCCAGCATTTT. Its translation is CASSQVVGVSQVQPQHF.

The V and J genes are TRBV15 and TRBJ2-5; no firm D call. The CDR3 covers 14 residues. Trimming stripped 0 bases from V and 1 base from J, with 6 bases between. Germline lookup yields CDR1 LNHNV and CDR2 YYDKDF (reference sequence). The CDR3 DNA sequence: TGTGCCACCAGCAGAGATGTGGGCCAAGAGACCCAGTACTTC. It specifies CATSRDVGQETQYF.

The CDR3 DNA reads as TGTGCCAGCAGCCTCTCGAGTGCCCTACAGACCCAGTACTTC. It yields the protein CASSLSSALQTQYF. V usage is TRBV7-2 and J usage is TRBJ2-5, with D uncertain. The germline V gene encodes CDR1 SGHTA and CDR2 FQGNSA. Trimming took off 5 bases at V and 6 bases at J, with 16 bases between the two ends. The CDR3 sequence is 14 residues long.

This clonotype was recorded only once. The chain uses TRBV20-1 and TRBJ1-5, with D maybe TRBD1 (6 bases). V was clipped by 2 bases and J by 3 bases, with 8 bases between them. Germline V CDR1 and CDR2: DFQATT, SNEGSKA (reference sequence). This CDR3 region has 13 residues. The CDR3: CSARRDNNQPQHF. The CDR3 coding sequence is TGCAGTGCTAGACGGGACAACAATCAGCCCCAGCATTTT.

This chain uses TRBV24-1 with TRBJ2-5, with 12 bases fitting TRBD1. Germline V gene lookup returns CDR1 KGHDR and CDR2 SFDVKD. With V trimmed by 3 bases and J by 2 bases, 3 bases remained unmatched. This CDR3 has 16 residues. The CDR3 DNA reads as TGTGCCACCAGTGATCCGGGACAGGGGGCACAAGAGACCCAGTACTTC. Encoded protein: CATSDPGQGAQETQYF.

The genes are TRBV2 and TRBJ2-2; D assignment may be TRBD1 or TRBD2 (5 bases each). V lost 7 bases and J 5 bases, leaving 11 bases between the germline ends. Germline-derived CDR1 and CDR2 are SNHLY and FYNNEI. This CDR3 contains 13 residues. CDR3 sequence (DNA): TGTGCCAGCAACCGAGAGGGGACCGGGGAGCTGTTTTTT. Encoded protein: CASNREGTGELFF.

The chain recombines TRBV5-4 with TRBJ2-6; D ambiguous. Germline V gives CDR1 SGHNT, CDR2 YYREEE (reference sequence). Trimming stripped 0 bases from V and 0 bases from J, with 10 bases between. The CDR3 length is 17 residues. Here the CDR3 DNA reads TGTGCCAGCAGCTTGGGACTCAGCACCTCTGGGGCCAACGTCCTGACTTTC. Translated, it gives CASSLGLSTSGANVLTF.

The rearrangement uses TRBV7-9 and TRBJ1-1; no clear D. With 2 bases removed from V and 10 bases from J, the gap between germline ends came to 14 bases. The CDR3 extends over 13 amino acids. Germline V gene lookup returns CDR1 SEHNR and CDR2 FQNEAQ (reference sequence). The CDR3 region is CASSLTWEGGAFF. In DNA, the CDR3 is TGTGCCAGCAGCTTAACTTGGGAGGGAGGAGCTTTCTTT.

The chain couples TRBV5-1 to TRBJ2-5; D is possibly TRBD1 or TRBD2 (5 bases each). This CDR3 has 16 amino acids. The germline gives CDR1 SGHRS, CDR2 YFSETQ. Trimming stripped 7 bases from V and 2 bases from J, with 21 bases between. The CDR3 region has the DNA TGCGCCAGCCTCCCTCGAGGGGTACGTGGACAAGAGACCCAGTACTTC. Residues: CASLPRGVRGQETQYF.

The chain recombines TRBV29-1 with TRBJ2-1; TRBD2 is a possible D gene (6 bases). V shed 4 bases and J shed 12 bases, with 16 bases lying between them. The germline V gene encodes CDR1 SQVTM and CDR2 ANQGSEA. The CDR3 covers 12 residues. For the CDR3, the DNA is TGCAGCGTTGGGGACTGGACCGGGGGGCAGTTCTTC. This codes for CSVGDWTGGQFF.

This clonotype was counted a few times. J is TRBJ2-6 and V is TRBV29-1; no definite D call. Trimming removed 1 base from V and 1 base from J, with 5 bases in between. The CDR3 is 14 amino acids. Germline V gene data show CDR1 as SQVTM and CDR2 as ANQGSEA. For the CDR3, the DNA is TGCAGCGTTGAAGCGGAATCTGGGGCCAACGTCCTGACTTTC. This gives the protein CSVEAESGANVLTF.

This rearrangement joins TRBV12-3 or TRBV12-4 to TRBJ2-7; possibly TRBD1 for D (6 bases). This CDR3 spans 18 amino acids. Trimming shortened V by 1 base and J by 3 bases, and 22 bases separated the two germline ends. Here the CDR3 reads CASSLGIRIGRDIYEQYF. The CDR3 DNA follows: TGTGCCAGCAGTTTAGGAATTCGGATCGGCCGGGACATCTACGAGCAGTACTTC.

The V and J genes are TRBV27 and TRBJ1-5; D is unclear. V was trimmed by 5 bases and J by 0 bases, leaving 17 bases between them. The germline V gene has CDR1 MNHEY and CDR2 SMNVEV (reference sequence). The CDR3 is made up of 17 amino acids. For the CDR3, the DNA is TGTGCCAGCAGTCCCAGCCCTAGATCGGATAGCAATCAGCCCCAGCATTTT. Protein: CASSPSPRSDSNQPQHF.